The sequence of this T cell receptor beta chain was determined in a study of tumor-infiltrating lymphocytes in primary liver carcinoma. Starting from approximately 470 ng of total RNA, TCR beta cDNA was produced with a primer in the constant region. Three nested multiplex PCR rounds, a slightly modified ARM-PCR method, built the TCR beta libraries. Investigators reported that the first two PCR rounds, at around 9 cycles each, used TRBV1-TRBV30 forward primers with a C-beta reverse primer. Each CDR3 protein gets one entry after TCRdb re-called the multiplex PCR reads with MiXCR. Among about 190,000 distinct CDR3 sequences listed, approximately 80% were seen once. The CDR3 has 17 amino acids. Germline V gene sequence: CDR1 SGHAT, CDR2 FQDESV (reference sequence). In regard to this clonotype: A read error may produce the germline difference seen at one junction end.

It was from roughly 20-30 mg of unsorted bulk tissue that RNA and DNA were co-extracted. Every tumor sample analyzed contained over 85% viable tumor cells. The clonotype originates from a man between 40 and 49 years old with primary liver carcinoma and hepatitis B virus infection. The sample taken for sequencing was tumor tissue from primary liver carcinoma. This chain connects TRBV11-1 to TRBJ2-4; 8 bases match TRBD2. CDR3 coding DNA: TGCGCCAGCAGCTTTCCCATGAGTAGCGGGACCAAAAACATTCAGTACTTC. It encodes CASSFPMSSGTKNIQYF.